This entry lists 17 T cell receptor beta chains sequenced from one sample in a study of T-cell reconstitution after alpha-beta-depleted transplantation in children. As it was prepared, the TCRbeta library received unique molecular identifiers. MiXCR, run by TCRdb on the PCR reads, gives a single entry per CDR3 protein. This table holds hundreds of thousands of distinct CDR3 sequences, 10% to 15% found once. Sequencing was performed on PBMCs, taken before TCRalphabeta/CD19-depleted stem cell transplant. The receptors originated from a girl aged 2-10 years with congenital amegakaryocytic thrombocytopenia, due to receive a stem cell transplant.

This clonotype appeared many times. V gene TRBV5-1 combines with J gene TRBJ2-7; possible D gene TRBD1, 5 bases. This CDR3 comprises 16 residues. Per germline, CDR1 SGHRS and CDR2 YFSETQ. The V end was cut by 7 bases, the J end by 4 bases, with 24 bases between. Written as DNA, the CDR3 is TGCGCCAGCGCCAAGTCCGACAGCTCCTCTGATTACGAGCAGTACTTC. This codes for CASAKSDSSSDYEQYF. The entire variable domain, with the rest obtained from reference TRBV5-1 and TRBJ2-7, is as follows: KAGVTQTPRYLIKTRGQQVTLSCSPISGHRSVSWYQQTPGQGLQFLFEYFSETQRNKGNFPGRFSGRQFSNSRSEMNVSTLELGDSALYLCASAKSDSSSDYEQYFGPGTRLTVT.

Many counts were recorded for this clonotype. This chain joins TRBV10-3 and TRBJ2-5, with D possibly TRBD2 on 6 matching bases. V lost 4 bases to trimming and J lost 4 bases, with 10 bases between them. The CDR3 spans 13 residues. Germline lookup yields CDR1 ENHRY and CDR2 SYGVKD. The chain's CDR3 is CAISGEEGETQYF. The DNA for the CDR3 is TGTGCCATCAGTGGAGAGGAGGGAGAGACCCAGTACTTC.

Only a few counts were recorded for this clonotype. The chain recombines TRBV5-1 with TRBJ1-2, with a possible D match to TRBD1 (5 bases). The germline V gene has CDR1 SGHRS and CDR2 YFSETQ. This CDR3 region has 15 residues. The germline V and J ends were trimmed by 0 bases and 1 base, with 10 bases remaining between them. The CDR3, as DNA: TGCGCCAGCAGCTTGGCCCCGACAGATAACTATGGCTACACCTTC. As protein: CASSLAPTDNYGYTF.

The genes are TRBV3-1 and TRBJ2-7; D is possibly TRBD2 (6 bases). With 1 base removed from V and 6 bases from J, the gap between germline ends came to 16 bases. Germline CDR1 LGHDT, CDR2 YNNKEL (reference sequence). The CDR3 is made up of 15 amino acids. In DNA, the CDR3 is TGTGCCAGCAGCCAAGTATTAGCGGCTCCGGGCGAGCAGTACTTC. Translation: CASSQVLAAPGEQYF.

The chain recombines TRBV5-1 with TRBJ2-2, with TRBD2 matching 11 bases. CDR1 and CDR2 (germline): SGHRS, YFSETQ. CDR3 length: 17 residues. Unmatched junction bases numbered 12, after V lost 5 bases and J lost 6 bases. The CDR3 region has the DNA TGCGCCAGCAGTCCCGGGACTAGCGGACCCTCCGCCGGGGAGCTGTTTTTT. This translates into CASSPGTSGPSAGELFF. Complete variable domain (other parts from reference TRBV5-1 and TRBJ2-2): KAGVTQTPRYLIKTRGQQVTLSCSPISGHRSVSWYQQTPGQGLQFLFEYFSETQRNKGNFPGRFSGRQFSNSRSEMNVSTLELGDSALYLCASSPGTSGPSAGELFFGEGSRLTVL.

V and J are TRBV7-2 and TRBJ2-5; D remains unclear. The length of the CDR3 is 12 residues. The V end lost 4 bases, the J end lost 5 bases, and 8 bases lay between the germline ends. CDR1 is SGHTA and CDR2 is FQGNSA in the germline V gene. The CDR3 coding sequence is TGTGCCAGCAGCTCCCCCCGGGAGACCCAGTACTTC. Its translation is CASSSPRETQYF.

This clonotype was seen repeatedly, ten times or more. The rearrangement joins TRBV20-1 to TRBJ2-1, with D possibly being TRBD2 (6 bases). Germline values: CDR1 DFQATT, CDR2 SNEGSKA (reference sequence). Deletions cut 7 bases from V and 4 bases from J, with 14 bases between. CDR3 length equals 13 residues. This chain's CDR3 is CSGLAWVYNEQFF. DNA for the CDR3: TGCAGTGGCCTAGCGTGGGTATACAATGAGCAGTTCTTC.

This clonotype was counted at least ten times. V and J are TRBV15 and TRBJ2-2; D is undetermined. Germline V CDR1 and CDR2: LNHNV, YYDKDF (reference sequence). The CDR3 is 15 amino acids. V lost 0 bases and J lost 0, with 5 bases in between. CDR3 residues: CATSRDTPNTGELFF. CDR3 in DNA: TGTGCCACCAGCAGAGATACGCCGAACACCGGGGAGCTGTTTTTT.

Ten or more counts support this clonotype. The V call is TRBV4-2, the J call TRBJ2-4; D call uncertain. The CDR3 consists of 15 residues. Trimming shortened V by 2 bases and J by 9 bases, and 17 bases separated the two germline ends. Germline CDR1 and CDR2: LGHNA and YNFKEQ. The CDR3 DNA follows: TGTGCCAGCAGCCAATTAGAACGGCCCCCCGGCATTCAGTACTTC. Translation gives CASSQLERPPGIQYF.

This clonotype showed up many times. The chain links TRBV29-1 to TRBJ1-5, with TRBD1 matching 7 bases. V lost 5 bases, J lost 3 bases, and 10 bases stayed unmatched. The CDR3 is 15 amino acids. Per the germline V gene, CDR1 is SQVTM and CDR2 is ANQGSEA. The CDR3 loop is CSVRVGTAYNQPQHF. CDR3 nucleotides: TGCAGCGTTCGAGTGGGGACAGCTTACAATCAGCCCCAGCATTTT.

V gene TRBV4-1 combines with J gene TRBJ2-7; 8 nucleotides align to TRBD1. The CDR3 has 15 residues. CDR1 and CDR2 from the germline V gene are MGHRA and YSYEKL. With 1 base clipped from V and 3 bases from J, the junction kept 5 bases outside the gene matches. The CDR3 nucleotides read TGCGCCAGCAGCCAAGGACAGGGGAAGGGCTACGAGCAGTACTTC. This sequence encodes CASSQGQGKGYEQYF.

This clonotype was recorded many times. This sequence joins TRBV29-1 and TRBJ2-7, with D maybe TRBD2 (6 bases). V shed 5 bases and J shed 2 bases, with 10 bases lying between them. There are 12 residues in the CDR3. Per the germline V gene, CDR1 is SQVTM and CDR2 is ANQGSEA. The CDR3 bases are TGCAGCGTTATAGCGGCCACCTACGAGCAGTACTTC. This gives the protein CSVIAATYEQYF.

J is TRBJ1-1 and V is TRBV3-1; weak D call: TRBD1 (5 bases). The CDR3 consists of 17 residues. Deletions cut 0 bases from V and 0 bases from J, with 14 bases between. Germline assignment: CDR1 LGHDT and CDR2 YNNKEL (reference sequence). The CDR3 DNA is TGTGCCAGCAGCCAAGAGCCAGGGACGCTCCTGAACACTGAAGCTTTCTTT. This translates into CASSQEPGTLLNTEAFF. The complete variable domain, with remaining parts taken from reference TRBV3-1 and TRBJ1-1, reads DTAVSQTPKYLVTQMGNDKSIKCEQNLGHDTMYWYKQDSKKFLKIMFSYNNKELIINETVPNRFSPKSPDKAHLNLHINSLELGDSAVYFCASSQEPGTLLNTEAFFGQGTRLTVV.

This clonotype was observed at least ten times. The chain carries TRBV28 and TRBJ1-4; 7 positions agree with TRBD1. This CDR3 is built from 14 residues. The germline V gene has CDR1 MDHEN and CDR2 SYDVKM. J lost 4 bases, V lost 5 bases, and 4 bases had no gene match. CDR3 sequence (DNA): TGTGCCAGCAGTAAACAGGGGTATAATGAAAAACTGTTTTTT. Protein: CASSKQGYNEKLFF.

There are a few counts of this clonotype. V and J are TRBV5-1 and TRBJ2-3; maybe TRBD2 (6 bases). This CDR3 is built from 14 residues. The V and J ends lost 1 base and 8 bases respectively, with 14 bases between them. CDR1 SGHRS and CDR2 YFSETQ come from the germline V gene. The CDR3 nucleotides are TGCGCCAGCAGCTTGCCTAGCGCCCAGGGTACGCAGTATTTT. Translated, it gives CASSLPSAQGTQYF.

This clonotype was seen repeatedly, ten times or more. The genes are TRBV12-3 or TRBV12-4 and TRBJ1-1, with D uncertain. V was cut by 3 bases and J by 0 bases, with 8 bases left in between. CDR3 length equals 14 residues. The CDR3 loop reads CASSFAVMNTEAFF. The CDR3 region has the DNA TGTGCCAGCAGTTTCGCAGTAATGAACACTGAAGCTTTCTTT.

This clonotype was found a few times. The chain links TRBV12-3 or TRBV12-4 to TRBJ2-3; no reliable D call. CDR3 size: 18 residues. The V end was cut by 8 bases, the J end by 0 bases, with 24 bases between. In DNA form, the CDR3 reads TGTGCCAGCTCTTTTGGTCGTTTCAGGTTGTCTAGCACAGATACGCAGTATTTT. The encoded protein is CASSFGRFRLSSTDTQYF.